The rows below give T cell receptor beta chains drawn from one sample of a study of blood T cell repertoires in COVID-19. The protocol was immunoSEQ multiplex PCR, while the TCRdb copy is restricted to in-frame clones and leaves out a portion. The table includes 400,000 to 450,000 clones, 75% to 90% detected once. The sample was peripheral blood. The receptors here all came from a woman aged 40 to 49 with COVID-19, enrolled during active disease. Each CDR3 is given with its conserved first and last residue. A D gene is named only where the DNA matches it firmly. A row's size may be missing; if present it is once, few, many or a size class.

cdr3_length d_call j_call v_call clone_size cdr3_aa cdr3_nt
16 - TRBJ2-7 TRBV6-6 - CASRPERGPSYYEQYF TGTGCCAGCAGGCCAGAGAGAGGGCCGAGCTACTACGAGCAGTACTTC
16 - TRBJ2-1 TRBV27 - CASSLRLASSYNEQFF TGTGCCAGCAGTTTACGCTTGGCAAGCTCCTACAATGAGCAGTTCTTC
16 TRBD1 TRBJ1-6 TRBV28 - CASASPGQGYNSPLHF TGTGCCAGCGCAAGCCCGGGACAGGGGTATAATTCACCCCTCCACTTT
14 - TRBJ1-6 TRBV9 - CASSLTGIDSPLHF TGTGCCAGCAGCTTAACAGGGATCGATTCACCCCTCCACTTT
13 - TRBJ2-3 TRBV6-4 few CASSGGETDTQYF TGTGCCAGCAGTGGGGGGGAGACAGATACGCAGTATTTT
19 TRBD1 TRBJ1-6 TRBV3-1/TRBV3-2 - CASSQEAGTGGRGNSPLHF TGTGCCAGCAGCCAAGAAGCGGGGACAGGGGGCCGTGGTAATTCACCCCTCCACTTT
15 TRBD1 TRBJ1-1 TRBV4-3 - CASSSRTGMNTEAFF TGCGCCAGCAGCTCTCGGACAGGGATGAACACTGAAGCTTTCTTT
12 TRBD2 TRBJ2-1 TRBV27 once CASSSQRGLQFF TGTGCCAGCAGTAGTCAGCGGGGGTTGCAGTTCTTC
14 - TRBJ1-2 TRBV6-5 - CASSSAGIYYGYTF TGTGCCAGCAGTTCAGCAGGGATTTACTATGGCTACACCTTC
14 TRBD1 TRBJ2-7 TRBV5-4 - CASSTDRGQSEQYF TGTGCCAGCAGTACGGACAGGGGGCAAAGCGAGCAGTACTTC
14 - TRBJ2-7 TRBV5-1 - CASSNRDTTYEQYF TGCGCCAGCAGCAACCGGGATACCACCTACGAGCAGTACTTC
14 - TRBJ1-6 TRBV6-5 - CASSQGTFSSPLHF TGTGCCAGCAGCCAGGGGACGTTTAGTTCACCCCTCCACTTT
17 TRBD2 TRBJ2-3 TRBV28 - CASSLGGGAVFTDTQYF TGTGCCAGCAGTTTGGGCGGGGGGGCCGTTTTCACAGATACGCAGTATTTT
18 TRBD2 TRBJ2-5 TRBV7-2 - CASSLSGLAGGFQETQYF TGTGCCAGCAGCTTATCGGGACTAGCGGGGGGGTTCCAAGAGACCCAGTACTTC
15 - TRBJ1-1 TRBV28 - CASSFALDGGPEAFF TGTGCCAGCAGTTTCGCCTTGGACGGAGGTCCAGAAGCTTTCTTT
12 TRBD1 TRBJ2-7 TRBV24-1 few CATSQGAYEQYF TGTGCCACCTCTCAGGGGGCCTACGAGCAGTACTTC